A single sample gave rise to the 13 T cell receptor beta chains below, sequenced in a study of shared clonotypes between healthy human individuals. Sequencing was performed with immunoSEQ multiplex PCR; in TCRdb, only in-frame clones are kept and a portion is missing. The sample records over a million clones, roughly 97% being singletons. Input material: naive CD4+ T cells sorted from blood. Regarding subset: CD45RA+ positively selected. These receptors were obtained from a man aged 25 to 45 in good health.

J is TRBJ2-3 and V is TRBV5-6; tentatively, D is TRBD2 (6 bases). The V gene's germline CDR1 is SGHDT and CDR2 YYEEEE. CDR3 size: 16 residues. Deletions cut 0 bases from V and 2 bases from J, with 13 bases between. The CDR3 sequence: CASSLVAGTYTDTQYF. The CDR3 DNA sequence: TGTGCCAGCAGCTTGGTGGCGGGGACTTACACAGATACGCAGTATTTT.

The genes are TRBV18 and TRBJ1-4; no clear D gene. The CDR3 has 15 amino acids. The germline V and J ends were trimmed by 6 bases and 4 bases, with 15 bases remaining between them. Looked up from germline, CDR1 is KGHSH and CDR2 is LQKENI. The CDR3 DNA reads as TGTGCCAGCTCGCCGCAGCGGCAGCTTAATGAAAAACTGTTTTTT. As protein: CASSPQRQLNEKLFF.

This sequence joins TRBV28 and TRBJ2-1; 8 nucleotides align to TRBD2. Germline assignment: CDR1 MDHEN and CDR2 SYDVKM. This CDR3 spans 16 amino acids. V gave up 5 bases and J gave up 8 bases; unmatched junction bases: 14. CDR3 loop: CASSPTSGRGEDEQFF. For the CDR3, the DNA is TGTGCCAGCAGTCCCACAAGCGGGAGAGGTGAGGATGAGCAGTTCTTC.

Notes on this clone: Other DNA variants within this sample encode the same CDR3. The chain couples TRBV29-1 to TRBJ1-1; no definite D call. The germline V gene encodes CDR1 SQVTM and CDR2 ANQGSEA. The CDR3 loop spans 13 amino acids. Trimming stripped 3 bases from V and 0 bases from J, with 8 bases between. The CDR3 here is CSVERRMNTEAFF. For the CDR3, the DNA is TGCAGCGTTGAGCGACGGATGAACACTGAAGCTTTCTTT.

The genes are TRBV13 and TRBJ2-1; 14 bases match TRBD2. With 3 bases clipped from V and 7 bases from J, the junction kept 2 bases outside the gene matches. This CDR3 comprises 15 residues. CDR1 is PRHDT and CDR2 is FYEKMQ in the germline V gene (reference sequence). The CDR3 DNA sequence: TGTGCCAGCAGCTTGGGACTAGCGGGAGATAATGAGCAGTTCTTC. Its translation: CASSLGLAGDNEQFF.

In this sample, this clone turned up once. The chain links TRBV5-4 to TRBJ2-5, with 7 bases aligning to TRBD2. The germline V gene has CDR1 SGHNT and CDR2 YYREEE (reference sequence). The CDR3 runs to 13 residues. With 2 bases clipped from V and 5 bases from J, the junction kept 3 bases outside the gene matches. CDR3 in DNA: TGTGCCAGCAGCTTTGGACTAGAGGAGACCCAGTACTTC. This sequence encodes CASSFGLEETQYF.

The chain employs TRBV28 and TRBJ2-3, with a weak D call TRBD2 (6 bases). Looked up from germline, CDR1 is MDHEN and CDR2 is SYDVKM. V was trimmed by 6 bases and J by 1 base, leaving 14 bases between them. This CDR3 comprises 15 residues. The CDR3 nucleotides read TGTGCCAGCAGGTCTGGAGGGCCGGGCACAGATACGCAGTATTTT. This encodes CASRSGGPGTDTQYF.

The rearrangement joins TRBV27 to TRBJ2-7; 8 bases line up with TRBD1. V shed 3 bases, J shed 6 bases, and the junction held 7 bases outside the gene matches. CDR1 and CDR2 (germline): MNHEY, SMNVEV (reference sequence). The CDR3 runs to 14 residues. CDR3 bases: TGTGCCAGCAGTTTTCGATATGACAGGGGCGAGCAGTACTTC. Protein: CASSFRYDRGEQYF.

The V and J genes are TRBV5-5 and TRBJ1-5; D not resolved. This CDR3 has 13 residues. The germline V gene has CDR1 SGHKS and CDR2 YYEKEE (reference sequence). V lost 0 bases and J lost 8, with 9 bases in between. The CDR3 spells CASSLGVFEPQHF. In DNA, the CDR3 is TGTGCCAGCAGCTTGGGGGTTTTTGAGCCCCAGCATTTT.

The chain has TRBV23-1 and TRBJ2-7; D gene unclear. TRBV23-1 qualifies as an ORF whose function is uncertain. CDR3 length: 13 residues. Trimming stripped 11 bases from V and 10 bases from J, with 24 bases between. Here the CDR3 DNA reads TGCGCCCACGCCCCCCTCCAGGTAGTCTCTCAGTACTTC. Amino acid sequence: CAHAPLQVVSQYF.

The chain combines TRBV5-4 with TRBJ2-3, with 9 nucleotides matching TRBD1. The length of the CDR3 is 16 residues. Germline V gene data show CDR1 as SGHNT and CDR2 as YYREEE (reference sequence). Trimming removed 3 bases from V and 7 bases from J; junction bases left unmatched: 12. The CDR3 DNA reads TGTGCCAGCAGCTCCCCGGGGGACAGGGACGTTTATACGCAGTATTTT. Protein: CASSSPGDRDVYTQYF.

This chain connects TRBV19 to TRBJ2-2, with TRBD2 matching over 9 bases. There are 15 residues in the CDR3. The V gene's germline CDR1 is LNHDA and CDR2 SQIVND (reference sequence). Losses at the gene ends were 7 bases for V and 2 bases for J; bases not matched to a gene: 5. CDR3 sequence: CASTPGLANTGELFF. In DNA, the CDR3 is TGTGCCAGTACACCGGGACTAGCTAACACCGGGGAGCTGTTTTTT.

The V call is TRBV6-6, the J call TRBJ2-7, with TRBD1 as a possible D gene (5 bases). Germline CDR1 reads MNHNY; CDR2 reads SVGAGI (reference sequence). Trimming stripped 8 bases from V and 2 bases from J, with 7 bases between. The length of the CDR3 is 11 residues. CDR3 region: CASGAAYEQYF. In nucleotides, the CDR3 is TGTGCCAGCGGGGCAGCCTACGAGCAGTACTTC.